This T cell receptor (beta chain) stems from a study of OX40 agonist ivuxolimab in advanced cancers. V lost 3 bases to trimming and J lost 7 bases; unmatched junction nucleotides: 7. The CDR3 totals 15 residues. The germline gives CDR1 SGHKS, CDR2 YYEKEE (reference sequence). Clones were read by immunoSEQ multiplex PCR, and TCRdb kept only the in-frame ones, dropping some. The sample holds about 68,000 clones, approximately 80% seen once. The receptor's source is an adult with an advanced solid tumor such as melanoma, head and neck, liver or kidney cancer. J is TRBJ2-1 and V is TRBV5-5; 10 bases are a match to TRBD1. Source: CD4+ or CD8+ T cells sorted from blood, taken in a trial of the OX40 agonist ivuxolimab. The CDR3 DNA is TGTGCCAGCAGCTCGGACAGGGGGGCGCATAATGAGCAGTTCTTC. Translated: CASSSDRGAHNEQFF.